These 27 T cell receptor beta chains originate from one sample sequenced in a study of regulatory T cells in long-lasting Graves disease. Time point described: newly diagnosed GD, antithyroid drugs for less than 3 months. Scientists built the TCR library using RNA that was extracted from PBMCs. Combining iRepertoire HTBI primers with Arm-PCR of CDR3 regions, the authors built TCR beta libraries. TCRdb fed the multiplex PCR reads into MiXCR, producing one record per CDR3 protein. This table has about 330,000 distinct CDR3 sequences, 15% to 20% appearing once. Another study also made use of these data, one on T cells in Graves' hyperthyroidism and ophthalmopathy.

Material: peripheral blood mononuclear cells (PBMCs), obtained at new diagnosis, from a patient treated with antithyroid drugs. The receptor source for this set is a young woman with Graves disease.

J is TRBJ2-1 and V is TRBV6-2 or TRBV6-3, with 7 bases lining up with TRBD2. Looked up from germline, CDR1 is MNHEY and CDR2 is SVGEGT. The trim removed 3 bases at V and 15 bases at J, leaving 17 bases unmatched. The CDR3 covers 15 residues. CDR3 sequence (DNA): TGTGCCAGCAGTTATTTCGGCGGGAGAAGAGGTGATCGGTTCTTC. Translating gives CASSYFGGRRGDRFF.

Many counts were recorded for this clonotype. The chain uses TRBV5-4 and TRBJ1-1, with 11 positions matching TRBD1. From germline, CDR1 is SGHNT and CDR2 YYREEE (reference sequence). V trimming: 4 bases; J trimming: 6 bases; junction bases outside the gene matches: 5. CDR3 size: 14 residues. The CDR3 region is CASSPDRGRPEAFF. The DNA of the CDR3 is TGTGCCAGCAGCCCGGACAGGGGGCGGCCTGAAGCTTTCTTT.

V gene TRBV2 combines with J gene TRBJ2-7; TRBD2 aligns across 10 bases. The CDR3 contains 18 residues. The V and J ends lost 6 bases and 0 bases, in that order; junction bases with no gene match: 14. Germline V lookup: CDR1 SNHLY, CDR2 FYNNEI. The chain's CDR3 is CASSQRTGSGRVSYEQYF. CDR3 in DNA: TGTGCCAGCAGCCAGCGTACCGGAAGCGGGAGGGTCTCCTACGAGCAGTACTTC.

This clonotype has just a few counts. V usage is TRBV25-1 and J usage is TRBJ1-1; 7 nucleotides align to TRBD1. This CDR3 contains 14 residues. Germline CDR1 reads MGHDK; CDR2 reads SYGVNS. Trimming removed 5 bases from V and 4 bases from J; junction bases left unmatched: 7. The CDR3 region is CASSLSTGFTEAFF. CDR3 nucleotides: TGTGCCAGCAGTTTATCGACAGGGTTCACTGAAGCTTTCTTT.

This clonotype was seen many times. The chain employs TRBV28 and TRBJ2-3, with 7 bases identical to TRBD2. V lost 5 bases to trimming and J lost 11 bases; unmatched junction nucleotides: 4. CDR1 and CDR2 (germline): MDHEN, SYDVKM. CDR3 size: 11 residues. The CDR3 DNA reads as TGTGCCAGCAGTAATCCTAGCGGGCAGTATTTT. Its protein product is CASSNPSGQYF.

This clonotype has a count of ten or more. The rearrangement uses TRBV27 and TRBJ2-1, with 10 positions matching TRBD1. CDR1 and CDR2 from the germline V gene are MNHEY and SMNVEV (reference sequence). The CDR3 runs 15 residues. With V trimmed by 2 bases and J by 7 bases, 5 bases remained unmatched. The CDR3 region is CASSLGDRGRNEQFF. CDR3 coding DNA: TGTGCCAGCAGTTTAGGTGACAGGGGGCGAAATGAGCAGTTCTTC.

The chain employs TRBV6-1 and TRBJ2-7, with a tentative D call TRBD2 (6 bases). Looked up from germline, CDR1 is MNHNS and CDR2 is SASEGT. The CDR3 is 15 amino acids. Trimming shortened V by 8 bases and J by 5 bases, and 22 bases separated the two germline ends. CDR3 region: CASESGPREGNEQYF. The CDR3 DNA sequence: TGTGCCAGCGAATCCGGACCGCGGGAAGGGAACGAGCAGTACTTC.

With regard to this clonotype: Lacking the conserved final phenylalanine or tryptophan, this CDR3 likely reflects a read error. The chain joins TRBV5-1 to TRBJ2-2; no clear D gene. The CDR3 length is 12 residues. Germline loops: CDR1 SGHRS, CDR2 YFSETQ. The V and J ends lost 3 bases and 5 bases respectively, with 5 bases between them. Here the CDR3 reads CASSYNTGELFL. DNA for the CDR3: TGCGCCAGCAGCTATAATACCGGGGAGCTGTTTCTT.

The chain links TRBV15 to TRBJ2-3; tentative D call: TRBD1 (6 bases). Germline values: CDR1 LNHNV, CDR2 YYDKDF (reference sequence). The CDR3 loop spans 16 amino acids. V was trimmed by 7 bases and J by 0 bases, leaving 17 bases between them. The CDR3 reads CATTPVWGLSTDTQYF. In DNA form, the CDR3 reads TGTGCCACCACTCCGGTATGGGGGCTGAGCACAGATACGCAGTATTTT.

On this clonotype: Germline is not matched at one junction end, which may reflect a read error. This rearrangement joins TRBV2 to TRBJ1-1; D not resolved. CDR1 is SNHLY and CDR2 is FYNNEI in the germline V gene. The CDR3 runs to 11 residues. This CDR3 reads CTSGGWGSAFF. CDR3 in DNA: TGTACCAGCGGTGGGTGGGGTTCAGCTTTCTTT.

This clonotype has more than one count but fewer than ten. The CDR3 bases are TGCAGTGCTAGAAGAATCGGGGGCACTGAAGCTTTCTTT. Translating it yields CSARRIGGTEAFF. The chain couples TRBV20-1 to TRBJ1-1; D may be TRBD1 (5 bases). Trimming removed 2 bases at V and 4 bases at J, with 11 bases between. The germline CDR1 and CDR2 sequences are DFQATT and SNEGSKA (reference sequence). There are 13 residues in the CDR3.

The chain joins TRBV27 to TRBJ1-2; D gene uncertain. The length of the CDR3 is 14 residues. V was trimmed by 0 bases and J by 3 bases, leaving 8 bases between them. Germline CDR1 is MNHEY and CDR2 is SMNVEV (reference sequence). The CDR3 loop reads CASSLSGGHYGYTF. The CDR3, as DNA: TGTGCCAGCAGTTTATCCGGAGGCCACTATGGCTACACCTTC.

At least ten counts were recorded for this clonotype. The chain carries TRBV30 and TRBJ1-2; TRBD1 is a possible D gene (6 bases). Trimming pared 3 bases from V and 8 bases from J, leaving 10 bases between. Germline V gene sequence: CDR1 GTSNPN, CDR2 SVGIG (reference sequence). The CDR3 has 11 residues. The CDR3 here is CAWRTGSGYTF. DNA of the CDR3: TGTGCCTGGAGAACAGGGTCGGGCTACACCTTC.

This clonotype was counted many times. This chain links TRBV14 with TRBJ2-7, with unresolved D. The germline V gene has CDR1 SGHDN and CDR2 FVKESK. The V end was cut by 5 bases, the J end by 7 bases, with 12 bases between. This CDR3 contains 12 residues. CDR3 coding DNA: TGTGCCAGCAGCGGGGATCCTGGGGAGCAGTACTTC. It codes for CASSGDPGEQYF.

In the case of this clonotype: This sequence is one base from a far larger clone and is likely a read error. The chain uses TRBV2 and TRBJ2-7; D remains ambiguous. The end of the DNA aligns better with TRBJ2-5, so the J call may be wrong. Per germline, CDR1 SNHLY and CDR2 FYNNEI. The CDR3 spans 13 residues. The CDR3 nucleotides read TGTGCCAGCCAAGAACGGGTCGTAGGGACCCAGTACTTC. Translation: CASQERVVGTQYF.

At least ten counts were recorded for this clonotype. The chain is built from TRBV28 and TRBJ1-2; maybe TRBD1 (6 bases). The CDR3 consists of 11 residues. Trimming stripped 4 bases from V and 13 bases from J, with 13 bases between. In germline, CDR1 is MDHEN, CDR2 SYDVKM. As DNA, the CDR3 is TGTGCCAGCAGTTATACAGGGTTTCTCACCTTC. It specifies CASSYTGFLTF.

This clonotype was recorded many times. The chain carries TRBV11-2 and TRBJ2-1; D perhaps matches TRBD1 (5 bases). This CDR3 is built from 21 residues. Germline assignment: CDR1 SGHAT and CDR2 FQNNGV. Trimming removed 1 base at V and 6 bases at J, with 31 bases between. CDR3 protein: CASSLVLAQGFTLEWLNEQFF. In DNA, the CDR3 is TGTGCCAGCAGCTTAGTGCTGGCTCAGGGCTTCACCCTTGAGTGGCTCAATGAGCAGTTCTTC.

This clonotype was seen more than once but under ten times. This chain links TRBV20-1 with TRBJ1-4, with D unclear. The germline gives CDR1 DFQATT, CDR2 SNEGSKA (reference sequence). CDR3 length equals 11 residues. Trimming took 3 bases from V and 8 from J, leaving 7 bases between them. The CDR3 is CSASDPEKLFF. CDR3 nucleotides: TGCAGTGCTAGTGACCCCGAAAAACTGTTTTTT.

The chain carries TRBV20-1 and TRBJ2-3; the D is unclear. The germline V and J ends were trimmed by 6 bases and 1 base, with 8 bases remaining between them. The germline CDR1 and CDR2 sequences are DFQATT and SNEGSKA (reference sequence). The CDR3 is made up of 12 amino acids. In DNA form, the CDR3 reads TGCAGTGCGATTGGAGGCACAGATACGCAGTATTTT. Translated: CSAIGGTDTQYF.

In this sample, this clonotype turned up many times. The V and J genes are TRBV5-1 and TRBJ1-5, with D hard to call. In germline, CDR1 is SGHRS, CDR2 YFSETQ. The CDR3 is 14 residues long. The V gene lost 0 bases and the J gene lost 9 bases, with 13 bases spanning the gap. Here the CDR3 DNA reads TGCGCCAGCAGCTTGGATTCAGGAACTCGGCCCCAGCATTTT. It encodes CASSLDSGTRPQHF.

This chain uses TRBV13 with TRBJ2-7; the D gene is possibly TRBD1 (5 bases). Germline CDR1 and CDR2: PRHDT and FYEKMQ (reference sequence). Deletions cut 0 bases from V and 7 bases from J, with 16 bases between. CDR3 length: 15 amino acids. The CDR3 DNA sequence: TGTGCCAGCAGCTTAGGGTCCAGGGAAAGGGGTGAGCAGTACTTC. Amino acids: CASSLGSRERGEQYF.

In its sample, this clonotype was seen many times. The genes are TRBV12-3 or TRBV12-4 and TRBJ2-4; D is uncertain. This CDR3 is built from 16 residues. V lost 0 bases and J lost 0, with 9 bases in between. CDR3 protein: CASSLAPGLAKNIQYF. DNA for the CDR3: TGTGCCAGCAGTTTAGCGCCGGGTCTAGCCAAAAACATTCAGTACTTC.

With respect to this clonotype: This likely traces to a read error, being one base from a far larger clone. The chain carries TRBV2 and TRBJ1-5; unclear D gene. The CDR3 has 13 amino acids. The V end was cut by 5 bases, the J end by 5 bases, with 10 bases between. Germline values: CDR1 SNHLY, CDR2 FYNNEI. The CDR3 DNA follows: TGTGCCAGCAGTTTCAAGAGCGATCAGCCCCAGCATTTT. It specifies CASSFKSDQPQHF.

There are many counts of this clonotype. The gene calls are TRBV11-1 and TRBJ2-1; 8 bases align to TRBD1. Trimming cost V 3 bases and J 2 bases; bases outside gene matches: 3. The CDR3 is made up of 15 amino acids. CDR1 and CDR2 (germline): SGHAT, FQDESV (reference sequence). CDR3: CASSFGQGAYNEQFF. In DNA form, the CDR3 reads TGTGCCAGCAGCTTTGGACAGGGAGCCTACAATGAGCAGTTCTTC. Full variable domain (rest looked up from reference TRBV11-1 and TRBJ2-1): EAEVAQSPRYKITEKSQAVAFWCDPISGHATLYWYRQILGQGPELLVQFQDESVVDDSQLPKDRFSAERLKGVDSTLKIQPAELGDSAMYLCASSFGQGAYNEQFFGPGTRLTVL.

The table lists this clonotype with many counts. The rearrangement links TRBV3-1 to TRBJ2-7; D gene ambiguous. The V end lost 1 base, the J end lost 3 bases, and 16 bases lay between the germline ends. From germline, CDR1 is LGHDT and CDR2 YNNKEL (reference sequence). The CDR3 is 16 residues long. The CDR3 nucleotides are TGTGCCAGCAGCCAAGGAGGCGGCAGCAACTTCTACGAGCAGTACTTC. Encoded protein: CASSQGGGSNFYEQYF.

This clonotype was picked up many times. The V and J genes are TRBV7-3 and TRBJ2-5; possible D gene TRBD1, 5 bases. The CDR3 loop spans 15 amino acids. CDR1 SGHTA and CDR2 FQGTGA come from the germline V gene. The V and J ends lost 8 bases and 1 base respectively, with 17 bases between them. The CDR3 DNA sequence: TGTGCCAGCGGTCCTTCAGGGATGGGCCAAGAGACCCAGTACTTC. Translated, it gives CASGPSGMGQETQYF.

This clonotype was detected many times. The CDR3 reads CASSWHDGYTF. Here the CDR3 DNA reads TGTGCCAGCAGTTGGCACGATGGCTACACCTTC. The rearrangement uses TRBV28 and TRBJ1-2; no firm D call. Per the germline V gene, CDR1 is MDHEN and CDR2 is SYDVKM. With 4 bases removed from V and 6 bases from J, the gap between germline ends came to 6 bases. The CDR3 has 11 residues.